This entry features one T cell receptor beta chain sequence. Its specificity is unknown. These data belong to a study of blood T cells in healthy people across ages. For the study at large: T cells yielded about one barcoded beta molecule per two cells through template switching. Study-wide findings and caveats: A roughly linear fall in TCR beta diversity per million T cells was seen with increasing age. What prevented conclusive comparison of naive and antigen-experienced cells was that PBMCs were unsorted.

J lost 3 bases, V lost 1 base, and 4 bases had no gene match. Germline loops: CDR1 SGDLS, CDR2 YYNGEE. This CDR3 spans 15 amino acids. Alongside a J-beta primer mix, a sample-barcoded 5' primer served in a second PCR lasting about 7 to 12 cycles. MiXCR, run by TCRdb on the 5' RACE reads, gives a single entry per CDR3 protein. The sample holds about 2 million distinct CDR3 sequences, around half seen once. The V and J genes are TRBV9 and TRBJ2-3; 8 bases align to TRBD2. The sample was blood. This receptor was obtained from a woman aged 35 to 49 in good health. CDR3 sequence: CASSVSERGTDTQYF. CDR3 coding DNA: TGTGCCAGCAGCGTATCGGAGCGGGGGACAGATACGCAGTATTTT. The entire variable domain, with the rest obtained from reference TRBV9 and TRBJ2-3, is as follows: DSGVTQTPKHLITATGQRVTLRCSPRSGDLSVYWYQQSLDQGLQFLIQYYNGEERAKGNILERFSAQQFPDLHSELNLSSLELGDSALYFCASSVSERGTDTQYFGPGTRLTVL.